A single sample gave rise to the 16 T cell receptor beta chains below, sequenced in a study of T cell changes during pregnancy in multiple sclerosis. Some clones are missing from TCRdb's copy, which holds only in-frame ones; the method was immunoSEQ multiplex PCR. Of about 74,000 clones listed, approximately 90% were seen once; the top ten hold roughly 1.5%. Specimen: peripheral blood, collected in the third trimester of pregnancy. These receptors came from a female donor with multiple sclerosis, enrolled in a pregnancy study.

This chain uses TRBV5-1 with TRBJ1-1; D uncertain. CDR3 length equals 14 residues. Germline V gene data show CDR1 as SGHRS and CDR2 as YFSETQ. Trimming took 4 bases from V and 7 from J, leaving 17 bases between them. CDR3 loop: CASSDQAVGLEAFF. CDR3 DNA: TGCGCCAGCAGCGACCAGGCAGTGGGCCTTGAAGCTTTCTTT.

This sequence joins TRBV11-2 and TRBJ2-1; 9 bases fit TRBD2. Germline V gives CDR1 SGHAT, CDR2 FQNNGV. V shed 2 bases and J 7 bases; nucleotides not matched to a gene: 9. This CDR3 spans 16 amino acids. The CDR3 sequence is CASSLRVAGAKNEQFF. The CDR3 region has the DNA TGTGCCAGCAGCTTAAGGGTAGCGGGGGCGAAAAATGAGCAGTTCTTC.

This clone was counted a single time. The rearrangement joins TRBV19 to TRBJ2-1; 7 bases align to TRBD1. The CDR3 totals 15 residues. Germline CDR1 is LNHDA and CDR2 is SQIVND (reference sequence). J was trimmed by 3 bases and V by 5 bases; bases with no gene match: 7. The CDR3 is CASSRQGEGYNEQFF. Here the CDR3 DNA reads TGTGCCAGTAGTCGCCAGGGGGAAGGCTACAATGAGCAGTTCTTC.

The V and J genes are TRBV11-2 and TRBJ1-2; TRBD1 might be the D (6 bases). In germline, CDR1 is SGHAT, CDR2 FQNNGV. V lost 2 bases and J 7 bases, leaving 20 bases between the germline ends. The CDR3 covers 16 residues. CDR3: CASSLRGTTGSGGYTF. CDR3 DNA sequence: TGTGCCAGCAGCTTAAGGGGGACAACGGGGTCGGGTGGCTACACCTTC.

The chain is built from TRBV2 and TRBJ2-1; TRBD2 aligns across 10 bases. Germline values: CDR1 SNHLY, CDR2 FYNNEI. V was clipped by 5 bases and J by 6 bases; unmatched bases: 7. The CDR3 is 15 amino acids. CDR3 bases: TGTGCCAGCAGTCCAGGAGCGGGGGGGGGCAATGAGCAGTTCTTC. Translating gives CASSPGAGGGNEQFF.

This chain connects TRBV5-4 to TRBJ2-2; no firm D call. This CDR3 comprises 14 residues. The V gene's germline CDR1 is SGHNT and CDR2 YYREEE (reference sequence). Trimming cost V 4 bases and J 5 bases, with 12 bases left between them. CDR3 in DNA: TGTGCCAGCAGCCTAACGACTTCAACCGGGGAGCTGTTTTTT. This encodes CASSLTTSTGELFF.

The CDR3: CASSRPAGQGSGNTIYF. The CDR3 region has the DNA TGTGCCAGCAGCCGACCGGCGGGACAGGGATCCGGAAACACCATATATTTT. V usage is TRBV5-4 and J usage is TRBJ1-3, with TRBD1 matching over 9 bases. This CDR3 has 17 amino acids. With 4 bases clipped from V and 4 bases from J, the junction kept 12 bases outside the gene matches. The V gene's germline CDR1 is SGHNT and CDR2 YYREEE (reference sequence).

The chain carries TRBV28 and TRBJ1-1; D not certain. CDR3 length equals 17 residues. V dropped 4 bases and J dropped 1 base, with 19 bases sitting between them. CDR1 is MDHEN and CDR2 is SYDVKM in the germline V gene. CDR3 region: CASSSPEDSSGNTEAFF. The CDR3 nucleotides are TGTGCCAGCAGTTCCCCCGAGGACTCCTCCGGGAACACTGAAGCTTTCTTT.

This chain links TRBV18 with TRBJ1-2; D is unclear. CDR1 KGHSH and CDR2 LQKENI come from the germline V gene. Trimming removed 4 bases at V and 0 bases at J, with 6 bases between. The CDR3 length is 13 residues. CDR3 sequence: CASSLDSNYGYTF. The CDR3, as DNA: TGTGCCAGCTCACTGGACTCTAACTATGGCTACACCTTC.

This sequence joins TRBV28 and TRBJ1-3; tentatively, D is TRBD1 (5 bases). Germline lookup yields CDR1 MDHEN and CDR2 SYDVKM. The germline V and J ends were trimmed by 8 bases and 0 bases, with 8 bases remaining between them. The CDR3 contains 13 residues. The DNA of the CDR3 is TGTGCCAGCGTAGGGGTCTCTGGAAACACCATATATTTT. It is translated as CASVGVSGNTIYF.

V gene TRBV7-3 combines with J gene TRBJ2-1; D gene unclear. The CDR3 covers 14 residues. Germline V gene lookup returns CDR1 SGHTA and CDR2 FQGTGA. V was pared by 1 base and J by 3 bases, with 7 bases between. CDR3 amino acids: CASSLNHNYNEQFF. The CDR3 nucleotides are TGTGCCAGCAGCTTAAACCACAACTACAATGAGCAGTTCTTC.

Details on this clone: The junction does not match germline at one end; this may be a read error. The chain joins TRBV2 to TRBJ1-2; 8 bases agree with TRBD1. The CDR3 is 11 residues long. Per the germline V gene, CDR1 is SNHLY and CDR2 is FYNNEI. The CDR3 sequence: CASSQMDRASF. In DNA form, the CDR3 reads TGTGCCAGCAGTCAAATGGACAGGGCTTCCTTC.

J is TRBJ2-6 and V is TRBV5-6; D not certain. Germline V gives CDR1 SGHDT, CDR2 YYEEEE. Trimming cost V 7 bases and J 3 bases, with 11 bases left between them. This CDR3 comprises 14 residues. DNA of the CDR3: TGTGCCAGCCTACCCCTCTTTGGGGCCAACGTCCTGACTTTC. Protein product: CASLPLFGANVLTF.

The chain is built from TRBV4-3 and TRBJ1-4; 7 bases are a match to TRBD1. The V gene's germline CDR1 is LGHNA and CDR2 YSLEER. V lost 1 base and J lost 5; bases outside the gene matches: 13. This CDR3 is 18 amino acids long. The CDR3 region is CASSQATPRTGRNEKLFF. The DNA of the CDR3 is TGCGCCAGCAGCCAAGCCACCCCTAGGACAGGAAGAAATGAAAAACTGTTTTTT.

The chain links TRBV20-1 to TRBJ2-7; D is undetermined. The V end was cut by 2 bases, the J end by 3 bases, with 5 bases between. CDR3 length: 11 amino acids. CDR1 DFQATT and CDR2 SNEGSKA come from the germline V gene (reference sequence). The CDR3 loop is CSARLVYEQYF. The CDR3 DNA sequence: TGCAGTGCTAGACTAGTCTACGAGCAGTACTTC.

The rearrangement joins TRBV29-1 to TRBJ2-3; 11 bases are a match to TRBD2. Per the germline V gene, CDR1 is SQVTM and CDR2 is ANQGSEA. This CDR3 is built from 16 residues. Trimming at V came to 3 bases and at J to 4 bases, leaving 9 bases not matched to a gene. CDR3 sequence (DNA): TGCAGCGTTGATCCAGCTAGCGGGGGGATGCCAGATACGCAGTATTTT. The encoded protein is CSVDPASGGMPDTQYF.